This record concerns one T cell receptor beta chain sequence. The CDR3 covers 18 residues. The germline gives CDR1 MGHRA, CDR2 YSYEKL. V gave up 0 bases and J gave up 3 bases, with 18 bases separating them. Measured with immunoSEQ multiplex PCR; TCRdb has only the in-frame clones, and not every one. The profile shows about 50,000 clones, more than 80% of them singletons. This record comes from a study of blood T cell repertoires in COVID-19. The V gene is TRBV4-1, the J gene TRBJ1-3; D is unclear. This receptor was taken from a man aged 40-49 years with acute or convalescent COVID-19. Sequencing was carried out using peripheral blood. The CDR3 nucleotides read TGCGCCAGCAGCCAAGAGGTCAGACCGCGGGTCTTTGGAAACACCATATATTTT. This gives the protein CASSQEVRPRVFGNTIYF.